This TCR beta chain originates from a study of OX40 agonist ivuxolimab in advanced cancers. Repertoires were generated with immunoSEQ multiplex PCR, while TCRdb's copy carries only in-frame clones and drops some. Of approximately 40,000 clones in the sample, just under 90% are singletons; the top ten hold 4.5% to 6%. The CDR3 runs 14 residues. Germline V lookup: CDR1 SGHTA, CDR2 FQGTGA. V gave up 7 bases and J gave up 1 base, with 13 bases separating them. This material consisted of CD4+ or CD8+ T cells sorted from blood, taken in a trial of the OX40 agonist ivuxolimab. This sequence was found in an adult with an advanced solid tumor such as melanoma, head and neck, liver or kidney cancer. This rearrangement joins TRBV7-3 to TRBJ1-1; tentatively, D is TRBD1 (5 bases). The CDR3 spells CASKLGQGNTEAFF. DNA for the CDR3: TGTGCCAGCAAGCTTGGGCAGGGGAACACTGAAGCTTTCTTT.